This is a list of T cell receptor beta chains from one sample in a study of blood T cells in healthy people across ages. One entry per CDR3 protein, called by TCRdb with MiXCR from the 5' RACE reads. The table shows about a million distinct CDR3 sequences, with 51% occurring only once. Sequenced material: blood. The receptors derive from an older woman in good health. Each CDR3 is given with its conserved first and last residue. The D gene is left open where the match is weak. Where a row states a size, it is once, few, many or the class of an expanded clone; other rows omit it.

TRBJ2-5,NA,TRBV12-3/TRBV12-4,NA,TGTGCCAGCAGTTTAGCTTTTTATGGGGAGACCCAGTACTTC,CASSLAFYGETQYF
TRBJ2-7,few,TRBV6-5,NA,TGTGCCACCGGACCTCCGGGAGCATCCTACGAGCAGTACTTC,CATGPPGASYEQYF
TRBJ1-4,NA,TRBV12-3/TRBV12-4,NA,TGTGCCAGCAGTTTTCGACACAGGAGCTTAACAACTAATGAAAAACTGTTTTTT,CASSFRHRSLTTNEKLFF
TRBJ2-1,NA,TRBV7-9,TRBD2,TGTGCCAGCAGCTCACCAGGTTGGCTAGCGGAGCATTCCTACAATGAGCAGTTCTTC,CASSSPGWLAEHSYNEQFF
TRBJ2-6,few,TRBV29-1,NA,TGCAGCGTTGGGATGGGGGGCGGTGGGGCCAACGTCCTGACTTTC,CSVGMGGGGANVLTF
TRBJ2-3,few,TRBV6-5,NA,TGTGCCAGCAGTTACTCGAGACTACCTGCAGGAGATACGCAGTATTTT,CASSYSRLPAGDTQYF
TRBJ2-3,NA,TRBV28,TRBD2,TGTGCCAGCAGTCTCGGGACTAGCTACTTGACAGATACGCAGTATTTT,CASSLGTSYLTDTQYF
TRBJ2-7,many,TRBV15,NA,TGTGCCACCAGCAGCGGGACACACGAGCAGTACTTC,CATSSGTHEQYF
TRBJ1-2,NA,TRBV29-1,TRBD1,TGCAGCGCCGTTGGACAGGGACCGGGGAACACCTTC,CSAVGQGPGNTF
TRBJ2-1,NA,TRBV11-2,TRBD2,TGTGCCAGCAGCTTAGTAAGGGCGGGAGGGCCACATGAGCAGTTCTTC,CASSLVRAGGPHEQFF
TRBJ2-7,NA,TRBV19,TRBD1,TGTGCCAGTAGTACCCGGACAGGCAAGTCCTACGAGCAGTACTTC,CASSTRTGKSYEQYF
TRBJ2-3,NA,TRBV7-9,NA,TGTGCCAGGACCGGGGTTTCAGATACGCAGTATTTT,CARTGVSDTQYF
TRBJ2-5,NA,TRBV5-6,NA,TGTGCCAGCAGCTTCTCGACCGTCGAGACCCAGTACTTC,CASSFSTVETQYF
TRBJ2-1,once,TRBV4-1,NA,TGCGCCAGCAGCCAAGTGGTGGGAGTCGGTGAGCAGTTCTTC,CASSQVVGVGEQFF
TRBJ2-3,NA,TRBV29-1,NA,TGCAGCGTTGCAGTGGAGGGACCAGATACGCAGTATTTT,CSVAVEGPDTQYF
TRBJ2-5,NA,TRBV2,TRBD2,TGTGCCAGCAGCGAGCGGGGCCTGGGTAATGAGCAGTACTTC,CASSERGLGNEQYF
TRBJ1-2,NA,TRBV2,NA,TGTGCCAGCAGGAACCTACAGGGAAACTATGGCTACACCTTC,CASRNLQGNYGYTF
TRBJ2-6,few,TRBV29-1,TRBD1,TGCAGCGTTGAGGGGGGTCGGACAGGGCATTATGGGGCCAACGTCCTGACTTTC,CSVEGGRTGHYGANVLTF
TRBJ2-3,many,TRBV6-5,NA,TGTGCCAGCAGCAGGGGGACTAGCACAGATACGCAGTATTTT,CASSRGTSTDTQYF
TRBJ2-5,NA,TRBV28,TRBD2,TGTGCCAGCAGTTTAGGCGGGAGGGCCCTCGCCGAGACCCAGTACTTC,CASSLGGRALAETQYF
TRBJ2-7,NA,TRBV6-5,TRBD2,TGTGCCAGCAGACCTATTAGCGGGGCCGTCTACGAGCAGTACTTC,CASRPISGAVYEQYF
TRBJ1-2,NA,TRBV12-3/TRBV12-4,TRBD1,TGTGCCAGCAGTCCCGGGACAGGCCCTTATGGCTACGCCTTC,CASSPGTGPYGYAF
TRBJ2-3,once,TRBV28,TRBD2,TGTGCCAGCAGTTTAGTCCCCGGACTAGCGGGACCTCGTAGCACAGATACGCAGTATTTT,CASSLVPGLAGPRSTDTQYF
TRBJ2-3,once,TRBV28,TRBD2,TGTGCCAGCAGTTTATATGGGACTAGCGGGCCCTCTAGCACAGATACGCAGTATTTT,CASSLYGTSGPSSTDTQYF
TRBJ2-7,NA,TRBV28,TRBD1,TGTGCCAGCAGTTTAAGGCCCGATAAGAGTGACAGGGGAAAACGGGCCTACGAGCAGTACTTC,CASSLRPDKSDRGKRAYEQYF
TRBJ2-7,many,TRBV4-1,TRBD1,TGCGCCAGCAGCCAAGATACAGGGGTCCCTTACGAGCAGTACTTC,CASSQDTGVPYEQYF
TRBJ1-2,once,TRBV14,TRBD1,TGTGCCAGCAGCCAAGTTCCAGGGGGCTTGTTTGGCTACACCTTC,CASSQVPGGLFGYTF
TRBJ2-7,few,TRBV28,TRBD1,TGTGCCAGCAGCCGACCCGGGACAGGGATCTACGAGCAGTACTTC,CASSRPGTGIYEQYF
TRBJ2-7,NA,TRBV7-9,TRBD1,TGTGCCAGCAGCTTGGTTTCAGGGGGCCCCGAGCAGTACTTC,CASSLVSGGPEQYF
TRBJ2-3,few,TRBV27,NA,TGTGCCAGCAGTGTGAAGGCAGCGACAGATACGCAGTATTTT,CASSVKAATDTQYF
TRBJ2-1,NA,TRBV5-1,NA,TGCGCCAGCAGCTTGGCTCGTGGAATAGAAGAGCAGTTCTTC,CASSLARGIEEQFF
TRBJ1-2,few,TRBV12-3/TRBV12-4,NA,TGTGCCAGCAGGGTCGACAGTAACTATGGCTACACCTTC,CASRVDSNYGYTF
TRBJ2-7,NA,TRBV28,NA,TGTGCCAGCAGCTTCCGGGAAAAGCACTACGAGCAGTACTTC,CASSFREKHYEQYF
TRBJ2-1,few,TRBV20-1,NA,TGCAGTGCCACATCTCTCAATGAGCAGTTCTTC,CSATSLNEQFF
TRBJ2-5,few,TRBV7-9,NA,TGTGCCAGCAGCCCTATGGTGGACTACCAGACCCAGTACTTC,CASSPMVDYQTQYF
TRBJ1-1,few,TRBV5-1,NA,TGCGCCAGCAGCTTTAGTGACACCCTTGAAGCTTTCTTT,CASSFSDTLEAFF
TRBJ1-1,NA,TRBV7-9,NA,TGTGGCGGGGGCACTGAAGCTTTCTTT,CGGGTEAFF
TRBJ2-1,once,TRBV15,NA,TGTGCCACCAGCAGAGATTATCAAGAACAGTACTACAATGAGCAGTTCTTC,CATSRDYQEQYYNEQFF